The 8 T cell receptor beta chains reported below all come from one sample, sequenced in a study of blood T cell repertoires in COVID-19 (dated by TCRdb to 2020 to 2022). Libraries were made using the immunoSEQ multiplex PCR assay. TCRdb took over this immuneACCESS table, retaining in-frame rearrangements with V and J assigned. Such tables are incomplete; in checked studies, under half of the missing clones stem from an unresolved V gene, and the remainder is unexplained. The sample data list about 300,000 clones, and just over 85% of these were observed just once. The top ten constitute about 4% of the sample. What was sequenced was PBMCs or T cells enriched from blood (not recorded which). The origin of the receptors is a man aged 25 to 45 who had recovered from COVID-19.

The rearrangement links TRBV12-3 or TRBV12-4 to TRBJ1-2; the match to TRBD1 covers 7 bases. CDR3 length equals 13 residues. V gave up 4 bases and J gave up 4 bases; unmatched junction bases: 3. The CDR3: CASSYRGPYGYTF. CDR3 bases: TGTGCCAGCAGTTACAGGGGCCCCTATGGCTACACCTTC.

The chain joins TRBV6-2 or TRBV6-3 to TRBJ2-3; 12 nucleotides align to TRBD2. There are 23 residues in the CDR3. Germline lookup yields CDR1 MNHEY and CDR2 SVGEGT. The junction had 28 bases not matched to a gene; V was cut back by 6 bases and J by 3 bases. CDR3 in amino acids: CASSPPTHEWTSGIGGVTDTQYF. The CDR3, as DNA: TGTGCCAGCAGCCCCCCCACGCATGAATGGACTAGCGGGATAGGGGGCGTGACAGATACGCAGTATTTT.

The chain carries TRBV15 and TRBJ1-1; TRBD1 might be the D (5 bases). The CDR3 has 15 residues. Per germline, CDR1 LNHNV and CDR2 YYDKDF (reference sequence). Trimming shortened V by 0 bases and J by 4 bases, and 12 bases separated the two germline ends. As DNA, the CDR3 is TGTGCCACCAGCAGAGATAATCAGGGCTTCACTGAAGCTTTCTTT. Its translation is CATSRDNQGFTEAFF.

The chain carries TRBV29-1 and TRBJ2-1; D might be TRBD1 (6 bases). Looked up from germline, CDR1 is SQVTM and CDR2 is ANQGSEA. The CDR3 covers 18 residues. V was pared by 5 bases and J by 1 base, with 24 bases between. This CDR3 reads CSVHPRGGPGASYNEQFF. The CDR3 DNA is TGCAGCGTTCACCCGAGGGGTGGTCCAGGGGCGTCCTACAATGAGCAGTTCTTC.

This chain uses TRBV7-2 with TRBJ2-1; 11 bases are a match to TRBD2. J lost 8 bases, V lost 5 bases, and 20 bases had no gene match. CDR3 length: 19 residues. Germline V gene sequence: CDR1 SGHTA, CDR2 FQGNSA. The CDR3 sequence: CASSPRGQVAGGPVDEQFF. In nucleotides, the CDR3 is TGTGCCAGCAGCCCCCGAGGGCAGGTAGCGGGAGGGCCTGTGGATGAGCAGTTCTTC.

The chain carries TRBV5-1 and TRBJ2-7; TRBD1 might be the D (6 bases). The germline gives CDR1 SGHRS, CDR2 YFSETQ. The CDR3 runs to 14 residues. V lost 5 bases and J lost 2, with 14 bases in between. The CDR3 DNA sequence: TGCGCCAGCAGAGGGGTGGCAGGGGCCTACGAGCAGTACTTC. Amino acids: CASRGVAGAYEQYF.

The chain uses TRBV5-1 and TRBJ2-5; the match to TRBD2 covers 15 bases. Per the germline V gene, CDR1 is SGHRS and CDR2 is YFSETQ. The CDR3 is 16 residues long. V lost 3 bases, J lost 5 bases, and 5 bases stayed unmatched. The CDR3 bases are TGCGCCAGCAGCTCCGGGACTAGCGGGGGGAGCGAGACCCAGTACTTC. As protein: CASSSGTSGGSETQYF. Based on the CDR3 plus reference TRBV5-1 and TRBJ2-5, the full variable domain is KAGVTQTPRYLIKTRGQQVTLSCSPISGHRSVSWYQQTPGQGLQFLFEYFSETQRNKGNFPGRFSGRQFSNSRSEMNVSTLELGDSALYLCASSSGTSGGSETQYFGPGTRLLVL.

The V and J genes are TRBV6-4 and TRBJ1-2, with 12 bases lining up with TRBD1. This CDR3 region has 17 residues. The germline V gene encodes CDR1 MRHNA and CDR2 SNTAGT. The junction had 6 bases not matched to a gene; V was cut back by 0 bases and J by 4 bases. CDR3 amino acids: CASSDSEGTGGAYGYTF. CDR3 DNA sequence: TGTGCCAGCAGTGACTCAGAAGGGACAGGGGGCGCCTATGGCTACACCTTC.